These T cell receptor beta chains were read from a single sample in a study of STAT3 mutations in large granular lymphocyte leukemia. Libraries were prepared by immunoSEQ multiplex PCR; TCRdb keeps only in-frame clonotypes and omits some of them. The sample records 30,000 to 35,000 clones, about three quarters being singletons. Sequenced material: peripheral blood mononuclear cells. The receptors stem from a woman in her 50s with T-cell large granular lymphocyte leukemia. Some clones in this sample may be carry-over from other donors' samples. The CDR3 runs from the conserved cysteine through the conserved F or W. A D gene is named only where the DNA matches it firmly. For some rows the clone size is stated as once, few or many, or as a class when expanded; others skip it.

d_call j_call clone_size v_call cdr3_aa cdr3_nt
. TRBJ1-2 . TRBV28 CASSYKYGYTF TGTGCCAGCAGTTACAAATACGGCTACACCTTC
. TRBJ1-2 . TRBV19 CASSVTGYGYTF TGTGCCAGTAGTGTCACAGGGTATGGCTACACCTTC
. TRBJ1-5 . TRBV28 CASSLGTRDRKNQPQHF TGTGCCAGCAGTTTAGGAACTCGCGACAGAAAAAATCAGCCCCAGCATTTT
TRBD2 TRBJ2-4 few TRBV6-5 CASRPGLAANIQYF TGTGCCAGCAGGCCGGGACTAGCAGCAAACATTCAGTACTTC
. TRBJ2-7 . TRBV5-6 CASSLGRGGEQYF TGTGCCAGCAGCTTGGGCAGGGGCGGGGAGCAGTACTTC
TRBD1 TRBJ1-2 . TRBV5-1 CASSLVGQGVRRYTF TGCGCCAGCAGCTTGGTAGGACAGGGGGTGAGGCGGTACACCTTC
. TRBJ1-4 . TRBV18 CASSPNEGPSREKLFF TGTGCCAGCTCACCAAACGAGGGACCGTCAAGGGAAAAACTGTTTTTT
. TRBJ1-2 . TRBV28 CASSWAQGGYTF TGTGCCAGCAGTTGGGCCCAGGGCGGCTACACCTTC
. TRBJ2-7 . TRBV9 CASSVVGSTHEQYF TGTGCCAGCAGCGTAGTCGGGAGCACCCACGAGCAGTACTTC
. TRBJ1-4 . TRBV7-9 CASSLSRDRELLFF TGTGCCAGCAGCTTAAGTAGAGATCGCGAGTTGTTGTTTTTT
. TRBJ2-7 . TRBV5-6 CASSFFAPSSYEQYF TGTGCCAGCAGCTTCTTCGCACCGTCGTCCTACGAGCAGTACTTC
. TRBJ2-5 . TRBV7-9 CASSLVWMTEPQETQYF TGTGCCAGCAGCTTAGTCTGGATGACAGAGCCCCAAGAGACCCAGTACTTC
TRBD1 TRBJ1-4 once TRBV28 CASRGPRGSNEKLFF TGTGCCAGCAGGGGACCCAGGGGGTCTAATGAAAAACTGTTTTTT
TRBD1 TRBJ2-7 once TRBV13 CASSSQGAVYEQYF TGTGCCAGCAGCTCTCAGGGGGCTGTCTACGAGCAGTACTTC
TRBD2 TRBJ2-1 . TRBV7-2 CASTSSLAGGPVEQFF TGTGCCAGCACCTCAAGCCTAGCGGGAGGGCCGGTTGAGCAGTTCTTC
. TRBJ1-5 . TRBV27 CASTSSGQPQHF TGTGCCAGCACCTCCAGCGGGCAGCCCCAGCATTTT
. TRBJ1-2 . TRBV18 CASSPNRDAYGYTF TGTGCCAGCTCCCCAAACAGGGATGCCTATGGCTACACCTTC
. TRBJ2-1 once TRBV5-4 CASSIPSRGKDEQFF TGTGCCAGCAGCATCCCCAGCCGGGGGAAAGACGAGCAGTTCTTC
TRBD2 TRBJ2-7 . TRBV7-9 CASSPGTSGAYEQYF TGTGCCAGCAGCCCCGGGACTAGCGGGGCCTACGAGCAGTACTTC
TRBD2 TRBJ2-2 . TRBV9 CASSVIRAGVSGELFF TGTGCCAGCAGTGTCATCCGGGCGGGAGTATCCGGGGAGCTGTTTTTT
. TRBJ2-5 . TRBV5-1 CASSLGGGWETQYF TGCGCCAGCAGCTTGGGAGGAGGATGGGAGACCCAGTACTTC
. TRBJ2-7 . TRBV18 CASSYHYEQYF TGTGCCAGCTCATACCACTACGAGCAGTACTTC
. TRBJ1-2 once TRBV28 CASSLQGLGYTF TGTGCCAGCAGTTTGCAGGGGCTTGGCTACACCTTC
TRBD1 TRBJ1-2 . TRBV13 CASSSQTGVEGYTF TGTGCCAGCAGCTCACAAACAGGGGTGGAGGGCTACACCTTC
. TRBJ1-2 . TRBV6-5 CASSYSGAQHYGYTF TGTGCCAGCAGTTACTCAGGGGCACAACACTATGGCTACACCTTC
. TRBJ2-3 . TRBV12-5 CASGLHRADTQYF TGTGCTAGTGGTTTGCACAGGGCAGATACGCAGTATTTT
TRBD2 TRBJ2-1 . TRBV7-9 CASSSLGGRAYNEQFF TGTGCCAGCAGCTCCCTGGGCGGGAGGGCCTACAATGAGCAGTTCTTC
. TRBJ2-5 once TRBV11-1 CASSLDSPQETQYF TGTGCCAGCAGTCTGGACAGTCCCCAAGAGACCCAGTACTTC
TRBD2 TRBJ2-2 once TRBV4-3 CASSPSLWTSGGGELFF TGCGCCAGCAGCCCTTCACTCTGGACTAGCGGGGGCGGGGAGCTGTTTTTT
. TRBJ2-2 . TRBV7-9 CASSLDWVAANTGELFF TGTGCCAGCAGCTTAGATTGGGTAGCTGCGAACACCGGGGAGCTGTTTTTT
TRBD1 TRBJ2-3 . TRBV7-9 CASSLGQGTDTQYF TGTGCCAGCAGCTTGGGACAGGGAACAGATACGCAGTATTTT
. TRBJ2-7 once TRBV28 CASSWREAGEQYF TGTGCCAGCAGTTGGCGTGAGGCGGGCGAGCAGTACTTC
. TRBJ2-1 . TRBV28 CASSLGSMGQFF TGTGCCAGCAGTTTAGGGTCTATGGGGCAGTTCTTC
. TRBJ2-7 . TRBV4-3 CASSQGGTSYEQYF TGCGCCAGCAGCCAAGGCGGGACTTCCTACGAGCAGTACTTC
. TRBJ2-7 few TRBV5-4 CASSNWGYEQYF TGTGCCAGCAGCAACTGGGGCTACGAGCAGTACTTC
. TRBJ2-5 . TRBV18 CASSSGQRETQYF TGTGCCAGCTCATCCGGACAGAGAGAGACCCAGTACTTC
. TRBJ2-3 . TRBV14 CASSQRLTAGTDTQYF TGTGCCAGCAGCCAAAGGCTGACAGCCGGCACAGATACGCAGTATTTT
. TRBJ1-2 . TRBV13 CASIKRDAWGYGYTF TGTGCCAGCATCAAACGGGACGCCTGGGGCTATGGCTACACCTTC
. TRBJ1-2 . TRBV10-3 CAISPGHDYGYTF TGTGCCATCAGTCCCGGGCACGACTATGGCTACACCTTC
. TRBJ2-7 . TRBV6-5 CASSYWAGEQYF TGTGCCAGCAGTTATTGGGCAGGCGAGCAGTACTTC
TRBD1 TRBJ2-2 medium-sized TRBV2 CASTRQTGLGTGELFF TGTGCCAGCACTAGACAGACAGGGTTAGGCACCGGGGAGCTGTTTTTT
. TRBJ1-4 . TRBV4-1 CASSQARTPSNEKLFF TGCGCCAGCAGCCAAGCTCGGACACCCTCTAATGAAAAACTGTTTTTT
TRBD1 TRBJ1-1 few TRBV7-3 CASSLGGGDAFF TGTGCCAGCAGCTTGGGAGGGGGCGACGCTTTCTTT